A single sample gave rise to the 27 T cell receptor beta chains below, sequenced in a study of T cell responses to AZD1222 COVID-19 vaccine. Profiling relied on immunoSEQ multiplex PCR, and the TCRdb table lists in-frame clones only, not all of them. The data hold about 140,000 clones, with roughly 90% observed a single time. This specimen was peripheral blood, taken on day 0 of AZD1222 vaccination. Receptors originate from an adult in good health.

This clone occurred once. This chain joins TRBV2 and TRBJ1-4; 10 nucleotides agree with TRBD1. The junction had 12 bases not matched to a gene; V was cut back by 9 bases and J by 8 bases. The length of the CDR3 is 15 residues. The germline V gene encodes CDR1 SNHLY and CDR2 FYNNEI. The CDR3 protein is CASRGQGMKGEKLFF. CDR3 bases: TGTGCCAGTCGGGGACAGGGGATGAAGGGGGAAAAACTGTTTTTT.

The chain carries TRBV6-1 and TRBJ1-1; TRBD1 is a possible D gene (6 bases). V lost 2 bases and J lost 4, with 17 bases in between. From germline, CDR1 is MNHNS and CDR2 SASEGT. The CDR3 sequence is 16 residues long. The CDR3 sequence: CASSERGSGATTEAFF. In DNA, the CDR3 is TGTGCCAGCAGTGAACGGGGGTCAGGGGCGACCACTGAAGCTTTCTTT.

This clone came up once. The chain couples TRBV4-3 to TRBJ1-4, with D perhaps TRBD1 (6 bases). Germline V gene data show CDR1 as LGHNA and CDR2 as YSLEER. The CDR3 consists of 19 residues. V lost 0 bases and J 4 bases, leaving 21 bases between the germline ends. CDR3 residues: CASSQDGGGALKSNEKLFF. Here the CDR3 DNA reads TGCGCCAGCAGCCAAGACGGCGGGGGGGCTCTCAAGAGTAATGAAAAACTGTTTTTT.

The chain has TRBV7-3 and TRBJ2-3; D is uncertain. V was shortened by 6 bases and J by 2 bases, with 6 bases between the two germline ends. CDR1 is SGHTA, CDR2 FQGTGA, per germline. The CDR3 is made up of 12 amino acids. CDR3 DNA sequence: TGTGCCAGCAGTTCCTTCACAGATACGCAGTATTTT. Translation: CASSSFTDTQYF.

The chain joins TRBV7-2 to TRBJ2-7, with TRBD2 identical over 8 bases. Germline loops: CDR1 SGHTA, CDR2 FQGNSA. The V gene end was trimmed by 1 base and the J gene end by 7 bases; junction bases not matched to a gene: 3. This CDR3 comprises 13 residues. For the CDR3, the DNA is TGTGCCAGCAGCTTAGGAGCGGGGGTAGAGCAGTACTTC. Translation: CASSLGAGVEQYF.

The chain couples TRBV10-2 to TRBJ1-3; TRBD1 matches 9 bases. In germline, CDR1 is WSHSY, CDR2 SAAADI. This CDR3 region has 16 residues. Germline trimming cut 7 bases from V and 4 bases from J; bases unmatched to any gene: 11. The CDR3, as DNA: TGCGCCAGCACGAAGGAACAGGGGGCTGAAGGAAACACCATATATTTT. This encodes CASTKEQGAEGNTIYF.

This rearrangement joins TRBV4-2 to TRBJ2-4; TRBD2 matches at 10 bases. The CDR3 is 19 residues long. Germline CDR1 reads LGHNA; CDR2 reads YNFKEQ. V lost 0 bases and J lost 2; bases outside the gene matches: 10. This CDR3 is CASSQDWVAGGSSKNIQYF. In nucleotides, the CDR3 is TGTGCCAGCAGCCAAGATTGGGTAGCGGGAGGTTCGTCCAAAAACATTCAGTACTTC.

The gene calls are TRBV18 and TRBJ1-2, with a weak D call TRBD1 (5 bases). Deletions cut 2 bases from V and 5 bases from J, with 9 bases between. The CDR3 contains 13 residues. CDR1 and CDR2 from the germline V gene are KGHSH and LQKENI. In DNA, the CDR3 is TGTGCCAGCTCACCATCGACAGATTATGGCTACACCTTC. Residues: CASSPSTDYGYTF. Based on the CDR3 plus reference TRBV18 and TRBJ1-2, the full variable domain is NAGVMQNPRHLVRRRGQEARLRCSPMKGHSHVYWYRQLPEEGLKFMVYLQKENIIDESGMPKERFSAEFPKEGPSILRIQQVVRGDSAAYFCASSPSTDYGYTFGSGTRLTVV.

The table lists this clone with a few counts. V and J are TRBV27 and TRBJ2-7, with 8 bases matching TRBD2. The CDR3 has 13 residues. Trimming removed 6 bases from V and 7 bases from J; junction bases left unmatched: 8. Germline assignment: CDR1 MNHEY and CDR2 SMNVEV (reference sequence). The CDR3 DNA is TGTGCCAGCAGCCCACCCGCGGGGGGAGAGCAGTACTTC. Amino acid sequence: CASSPPAGGEQYF.

V and J are TRBV15 and TRBJ2-3; D may correspond to TRBD1 or TRBD2 (6 bases each). The CDR3 covers 15 residues. The V end lost 1 base, the J end lost 4 bases, and 12 bases lay between the germline ends. In germline, CDR1 is LNHNV, CDR2 YYDKDF (reference sequence). CDR3 DNA: TGTGCCACCAGCAGAGGGGGGGCTCAGGCAGATACGCAGTATTTT. Translated: CATSRGGAQADTQYF.

The rearrangement joins TRBV27 to TRBJ1-1; no definite D call. From germline, CDR1 is MNHEY and CDR2 SMNVEV (reference sequence). Trimming cost V 6 bases and J 0 bases, with 17 bases left between them. This CDR3 region has 16 residues. The CDR3 coding sequence is TGTGCCAGCAGGATCGGGGTCCTTTCCCTGAACACTGAAGCTTTCTTT. It translates to CASRIGVLSLNTEAFF.

The rearrangement uses TRBV19 and TRBJ1-4, with D unclear. The CDR3 is 14 residues long. Germline V gives CDR1 LNHDA, CDR2 SQIVND (reference sequence). Trimming took 4 bases from V and 4 from J, leaving 10 bases between them. This CDR3 is CASSRMGNNEKLFF. The DNA for the CDR3 is TGTGCCAGTAGTAGAATGGGGAATAATGAAAAACTGTTTTTT.

V gene TRBV5-6 combines with J gene TRBJ1-1, with TRBD1 as a possible D gene (6 bases). The germline gives CDR1 SGHDT, CDR2 YYEEEE. The CDR3 runs 15 residues. V was shortened by 0 bases and J by 4 bases, with 13 bases between the two germline ends. CDR3 region: CASSLAAWGATEAFF. CDR3 nucleotide sequence: TGTGCCAGCAGCTTGGCGGCTTGGGGGGCCACTGAAGCTTTCTTT.

This clone was seen a few times. The V and J genes are TRBV5-1 and TRBJ2-5, with D hard to call. Germline CDR1 and CDR2: SGHRS and YFSETQ. V lost 2 bases, J lost 2 bases, and 4 bases lay in between. This CDR3 spans 12 amino acids. CDR3 sequence: CASSLTQETQYF. The CDR3 DNA reads as TGCGCCAGCAGCTTAACACAAGAGACCCAGTACTTC.

The chain couples TRBV11-2 to TRBJ2-1, with D maybe TRBD2 (5 bases). From germline, CDR1 is SGHAT and CDR2 FQNNGV. V lost 3 bases, J lost 9 bases, and 12 bases lay in between. CDR3 length: 13 residues. The CDR3 DNA reads TGTGCCAGCAGCTTGGTCCTAGCTCCTGAGCAGTTCTTC. It is translated as CASSLVLAPEQFF.

V gene TRBV18 combines with J gene TRBJ1-6; no firm D call. The CDR3 length is 16 residues. Trimming took off 1 base at V and 7 bases at J, with 14 bases between the two ends. Germline V gene data show CDR1 as KGHSH and CDR2 as LQKENI. Here the CDR3 reads CASSPRGTVSNSPLHF. In DNA form, the CDR3 reads TGTGCCAGCTCACCACGTGGTACCGTGAGCAATTCACCCCTCCACTTT.

V usage is TRBV7-9 and J usage is TRBJ2-1; D is unresolved. The germline V gene has CDR1 SEHNR and CDR2 FQNEAQ (reference sequence). The CDR3 runs to 13 residues. V was cut by 0 bases and J by 6 bases, with 6 bases left in between. Here the CDR3 reads CASSLAALNEQFF. For the CDR3, the DNA is TGTGCCAGCAGCTTAGCGGCGCTCAATGAGCAGTTCTTC.

This chain uses TRBV5-4 with TRBJ2-3; either TRBD1 or TRBD2 may fit D (5 bases each). The germline V gene encodes CDR1 SGHNT and CDR2 YYREEE (reference sequence). CDR3 length: 15 amino acids. With 0 bases removed from V and 2 bases from J, the gap between germline ends came to 10 bases. CDR3 in amino acids: CASSLAPGTTDTQYF. CDR3 nucleotide sequence: TGTGCCAGCAGCTTGGCGCCAGGGACCACAGATACGCAGTATTTT. Variable domain in full (rest from reference TRBV5-4 and TRBJ2-3): ETGVTQSPTHLIKTRGQQVTLRCSSQSGHNTVSWYQQALGQGPQFIFQYYREEENGRGNFPPRFSGLQFPNYSSELNVNALELDDSALYLCASSLAPGTTDTQYFGPGTRLTVL.

This rearrangement joins TRBV4-3 to TRBJ1-2, with D possibly being TRBD1 (6 bases). CDR3 length equals 16 residues. The germline gives CDR1 LGHNA, CDR2 YSLEER. The V end lost 3 bases, the J end lost 3 bases, and 17 bases lay between the germline ends. CDR3 coding DNA: TGCGCCAGCAGCCAGGTGGATTCACAGGGATACTATGGCTACACCTTC. Translated, it gives CASSQVDSQGYYGYTF.

On this clone itself: At one boundary the junction diverges from the germline segment, which might be a read error. V is TRBV7-6 and J is TRBJ2-1, with D possibly being TRBD2 (7 bases). The length of the CDR3 is 13 residues. Germline lookup yields CDR1 SGHVS and CDR2 FNYEAQ. The CDR3 region has the DNA TGTGCCAGCAGTTTAGGGGGGGCCAATGAGCAGTTCTTC. This codes for CASSLGGANEQFF.

This chain joins TRBV13 and TRBJ2-3; D is unresolved. The CDR3 runs 11 residues. Germline lookup yields CDR1 PRHDT and CDR2 FYEKMQ (reference sequence). V was trimmed by 1 base and J by 9 bases, leaving 5 bases between them. As DNA, the CDR3 is TGTGCCAGCAGCTTAGTGGGGACGCAGTATTTT. Amino acid sequence: CASSLVGTQYF. Full variable domain (missing parts from reference TRBV13 and TRBJ2-3): AAGVIQSPRHLIKEKRETATLKCYPIPRHDTVYWYQQGPGQDPQFLISFYEKMQSDKGSIPDRFSAQQFSDYHSELNMSSLELGDSALYFCASSLVGTQYFGPGTRLTVL.

V is TRBV10-2 and J is TRBJ2-1; 8 positions agree with TRBD2. This CDR3 has 16 residues. V trimming: 3 bases; J trimming: 5 bases; junction bases outside the gene matches: 9. Germline values: CDR1 WSHSY, CDR2 SAAADI. In DNA form, the CDR3 reads TGCGCCAGCAGTGATCTTCGAGCGGGAGTGAACAATGAGCAGTTCTTC. The encoded protein is CASSDLRAGVNNEQFF.

The chain is built from TRBV6-4 and TRBJ2-1, with 14 bases identical to TRBD2. CDR3 size: 17 residues. V dropped 3 bases and J dropped 4; count of bases not matched to a gene: 5. CDR1 and CDR2 (germline): MRHNA, SNTAGT. CDR3: CASSEIGTSGSYNEQFF. DNA for the CDR3: TGTGCCAGCAGTGAAATCGGGACTAGCGGGAGTTACAATGAGCAGTTCTTC.

The rearrangement joins TRBV27 to TRBJ2-5; TRBD2 agrees at 8 bases. CDR1 and CDR2 from the germline V gene are MNHEY and SMNVEV (reference sequence). The CDR3 has 15 amino acids. V trimming: 3 bases; J trimming: 0 bases; junction bases outside the gene matches: 3. The CDR3 DNA is TGTGCCAGCAGTTTTGGCGGGAGGTACCAAGAGACCCAGTACTTC. Translation: CASSFGGRYQETQYF.

A note on this clone: Relative to the germline gene, one junction end is altered; a read error may explain this. V gene TRBV7-8 combines with J gene TRBJ2-5, with a tentative D call TRBD2 (6 bases). This CDR3 comprises 13 residues. Germline-derived CDR1 and CDR2 are SGHVS and FQNEAQ. CDR3 amino acids: CASSLAPGENQYF. CDR3 nucleotides: TGTGCCAGCAGCTTAGCGCCGGGGGAGAACCAGTACTTC.

The J gene is TRBJ2-1, the V gene TRBV4-1; TRBD2 is a possible D gene (6 bases). V was shortened by 2 bases and J by 3 bases, with 14 bases between the two germline ends. Germline V lookup: CDR1 MGHRA, CDR2 YSYEKL. The CDR3 runs to 16 residues. CDR3: CASSQTRLEDYNEQFF. For the CDR3, the DNA is TGCGCCAGCAGCCAAACTCGACTAGAAGACTACAATGAGCAGTTCTTC.

This clone was found once. The rearrangement uses TRBV6-5 and TRBJ2-1, with TRBD2 identical over 7 bases. V shed 6 bases, J shed 5 bases, and the junction held 10 bases outside the gene matches. The CDR3 covers 15 residues. Per the germline V gene, CDR1 is MNHEY and CDR2 is SVGAGI. CDR3 coding DNA: TGTGCCAGCAGAGCGTTAGCGGGTAGAAACAATGAGCAGTTCTTC. Protein product: CASRALAGRNNEQFF.